The T cell receptor beta chain described here comes from a study of blood T cells in healthy people across ages. This CDR3 contains 14 residues. The V end was cut by 5 bases, the J end by 8 bases, with 15 bases between. The germline V gene encodes CDR1 SNHLY and CDR2 FYNNEI. Regarding the study as a whole: Strong correlation existed between TCR beta diversity and naive T cell percentage.

This clonotype was counted between two and nine times. The target antigen is unknown. Combining a sample-barcoded 5' primer with a J-beta primer mix, a second PCR ran for roughly 7 to 12 cycles. Each cDNA molecule was tagged by a template-switch adaptor that had 12 random nucleotides. The study obtained at least 3 million CDR3-containing paired-end reads from every sample. MiXCR, applied by TCRdb to the 5' RACE reads, yields one record per CDR3 protein. The sample contains some 710,000 distinct CDR3 sequences, about half of which appear only once. What was sequenced was blood. The receptor was isolated from a man older than 75 in good health. The chain couples TRBV2 to TRBJ1-4; D is perhaps TRBD1 (5 bases). The CDR3 coding sequence is TGTGCCAGCAGTTTGGCCCGGCGGGACGAAAAACTGTTTTTT. It specifies CASSLARRDEKLFF.